This T cell receptor gamma chain was found in a study of human gamma delta and Vdelta1 T cells. Whole-study results and caveats: Reportedly, Delta One T cells were polyclonal and broadly targeted acute myeloid leukemia.

TCRdb re-called clones from the PCR reads using CATT. This table holds some 5,000 gamma-chain clones, around 33% found once. Germline V gives CDR1 EGSNGY, CDR2 YDSYNSKV. The CDR3 is 12 amino acids. Concerning this clone: Its specificity is not known. With a much larger clone just one base away, this may be a read error.

This chain joins TRGV2 and TRGJ1 or TRGJ2. This sequence was found in a human donor in good health. Source material: Vdelta1 gamma-delta T cells from blood grown in culture (DOT cells). The CDR3, as DNA: TGCGCCACCTGGGACGGGCCTTATAAGAAACTCTTT. Its protein is CATWDGPYKKLF.